Following are 19 T cell receptor beta chains from one sample sequenced in a study of control samples from healthy donors and cancer patients. The repertoire was sequenced with immunoSEQ multiplex PCR; TCRdb's copy has only in-frame clones and lacks some. This table has about 140,000 clones, roughly 88% appearing once. Sequencing input: blood. Every receptor here comes from a man aged 18 to 35 in good health.

The chain combines TRBV2 with TRBJ1-6, with D possibly TRBD1 on 5 matching bases. This CDR3 comprises 14 residues. Trimming pared 7 bases from V and 7 bases from J, leaving 14 bases between. The germline CDR1 and CDR2 sequences are SNHLY and FYNNEI. Here the CDR3 reads CASNNAGRNSPLHF. The CDR3 region has the DNA TGTGCCAGCAATAATGCAGGGCGAAATTCACCCCTCCACTTT.

This clone was counted between two and nine times. The V call is TRBV6-6, the J call TRBJ2-7; 7 bases line up with TRBD1. In germline, CDR1 is MNHNY, CDR2 SVGAGI (reference sequence). This CDR3 has 16 amino acids. The V and J ends lost 0 bases and 2 bases, in that order; junction bases with no gene match: 7. The CDR3 DNA sequence: TGTGCCAGCAGTTACTCCTCGGGACAGATCGCCTACGAGCAGTACTTC. Translation gives CASSYSSGQIAYEQYF.

The rearrangement uses TRBV6-5 and TRBJ1-1; 7 bases align to TRBD1. V lost 2 bases and J lost 1; bases outside the gene matches: 7. The length of the CDR3 is 16 residues. The germline gives CDR1 MNHEY, CDR2 SVGAGI. CDR3 in amino acids: CASSYRPTGWNTEAFF. The CDR3 region has the DNA TGTGCCAGCAGTTACAGACCGACAGGGTGGAACACTGAAGCTTTCTTT.

Concerning this clone itself: The junction departs from the called germline gene at one end, perhaps through a read error. V is TRBV20-1 and J is TRBJ2-7; TRBD1 agrees at 10 bases. The CDR3 extends over 11 amino acids. Germline-derived CDR1 and CDR2 are DFQATT and SNEGSKA (reference sequence). The CDR3 region is CSARDRDRGGF. CDR3 DNA: TGCAGTGCTAGAGACCGGGACAGGGGAGGATTC.

The chain combines TRBV7-2 with TRBJ1-1, with a possible D match to TRBD1 (6 bases). This CDR3 is built from 14 residues. The germline CDR1 and CDR2 sequences are SGHTA and FQGNSA. V lost 5 bases and J 2 bases, leaving 12 bases between the germline ends. CDR3 bases: TGTGCCAGCAGCCATAGACAGGAAAACACTGAAGCTTTCTTT. It translates to CASSHRQENTEAFF.

A remark on this clone: The same CDR3 can be traced to other DNA sequences in this sample. V gene TRBV9 combines with J gene TRBJ2-5; a weak D match, TRBD2 (5 bases). This CDR3 has 12 residues. Germline V gene lookup returns CDR1 SGDLS and CDR2 YYNGEE. Trimming cost V 0 bases and J 7 bases, with 7 bases left between them. CDR3 residues: CASSVEGGTQYF. The CDR3 DNA follows: TGTGCCAGCAGCGTAGAAGGAGGGACCCAGTACTTC.

This clone turned up a few times. The chain has TRBV28 and TRBJ1-1; D uncertain. V was trimmed by 5 bases and J by 1 base, leaving 8 bases between them. The V gene's germline CDR1 is MDHEN and CDR2 SYDVKM. The CDR3 spans 13 residues. The CDR3 nucleotides read TGTGCCAGCAGTAGGTTACGGAACACTGAAGCTTTCTTT. Residues: CASSRLRNTEAFF.

The rearrangement joins TRBV5-1 to TRBJ2-7, with 7 positions matching TRBD2. In germline, CDR1 is SGHRS, CDR2 YFSETQ. V lost 2 bases to trimming and J lost 1 base; unmatched junction nucleotides: 12. The CDR3 has 17 amino acids. CDR3 DNA: TGCGCCAGCAGCTTTGCTATCCCGGGGGGTCTATCCTACGAGCAGTACTTC. Amino acid sequence: CASSFAIPGGLSYEQYF.

The chain has TRBV4-3 and TRBJ1-2; no reliable D call. Between the trimmed V and J ends, which lost 5 bases and 4 bases, there was a span of 14 bases. Per the germline V gene, CDR1 is LGHNA and CDR2 is YSLEER. The CDR3 runs 14 residues. The CDR3 region has the DNA TGCGCCAGCAGCGTAACGGTGGCAGCCTATGGCTACACCTTC. This sequence encodes CASSVTVAAYGYTF.

The chain combines TRBV15 with TRBJ2-7, with 11 bases aligning to TRBD1. V gave up 3 bases and J gave up 10 bases; unmatched junction bases: 5. The CDR3 totals 13 residues. Germline assignment: CDR1 LNHNV and CDR2 YYDKDF (reference sequence). The CDR3 DNA sequence: TGTGCCACCAGCAGGGACAGGGGGCTCGGTCAGTACTTC. Translation gives CATSRDRGLGQYF.

This rearrangement joins TRBV28 to TRBJ1-1, with 7 bases matching TRBD1. The CDR3 has 17 amino acids. With 2 bases clipped from V and 3 bases from J, the junction kept 12 bases outside the gene matches. Germline V gene lookup returns CDR1 MDHEN and CDR2 SYDVKM. The CDR3 coding sequence is TGTGCCAGCAGTTTACAGGGGGTCGTTGGCGGCTACACTGAAGCTTTCTTT. The encoded protein is CASSLQGVVGGYTEAFF.

The chain is built from TRBV29-1 and TRBJ2-7; D could derive from TRBD1 or TRBD2 (5 bases each). Germline-derived CDR1 and CDR2 are SQVTM and ANQGSEA. V lost 7 bases, J lost 4 bases, and 11 bases lay in between. This CDR3 has 11 residues. The CDR3 here is CSAREGYEQYF. The CDR3 bases are TGCAGCGCGAGAGAGGGGTACGAGCAGTACTTC.

The V gene is TRBV5-1, the J gene TRBJ2-7; tentatively, D is TRBD2 (6 bases). The CDR3 extends over 15 amino acids. Trimming took 0 bases from V and 4 from J, leaving 14 bases between them. Germline CDR1 reads SGHRS; CDR2 reads YFSETQ. The CDR3 bases are TGCGCCAGCAGCTTGGTGGAGGGTGGAGGGTACGAGCAGTACTTC. It is translated as CASSLVEGGGYEQYF.

This clone was counted once. This chain uses TRBV28 with TRBJ2-2, with D maybe TRBD1 (5 bases). The CDR3 has 15 residues. Germline values: CDR1 MDHEN, CDR2 SYDVKM. Trimming pared 2 bases from V and 1 base from J, leaving 8 bases between. The CDR3 is CASSLGAENTGELFF. For the CDR3, the DNA is TGTGCCAGCAGTTTAGGGGCGGAGAACACCGGGGAGCTGTTTTTT. Combining the CDR3 with reference TRBV28 and TRBJ2-2 gives the whole variable domain DVKVTQSSRYLVKRTGEKVFLECVQDMDHENMFWYRQDPGLGLRLIYFSYDVKMKEKGDIPEGYSVSREKKERFSLILESASTNQTSMYLCASSLGAENTGELFFGEGSRLTVL.

The chain carries TRBV9 and TRBJ2-3, with a tentative D call TRBD1 (6 bases). The CDR3 covers 16 residues. Trimming pared 0 bases from V and 1 base from J, leaving 12 bases between. The V gene's germline CDR1 is SGDLS and CDR2 YYNGEE. The CDR3 protein is CASSVAQGDGTDTQYF. The CDR3 region has the DNA TGTGCCAGCAGCGTAGCACAGGGCGATGGCACAGATACGCAGTATTTT. Complete variable domain (other parts from reference TRBV9 and TRBJ2-3): DSGVTQTPKHLITATGQRVTLRCSPRSGDLSVYWYQQSLDQGLQFLIQYYNGEERAKGNILERFSAQQFPDLHSELNLSSLELGDSALYFCASSVAQGDGTDTQYFGPGTRLTVL.

The V call is TRBV7-6, the J call TRBJ1-3; 7 bases are a match to TRBD1. CDR1 is SGHVS and CDR2 is FNYEAQ in the germline V gene. Trimming took 4 bases from V and 2 from J; bases not matched to a gene: 8. The CDR3 covers 16 residues. The CDR3 loop reads CASSSIGQAPGNTIYF. DNA for the CDR3: TGTGCCAGCAGCTCGATAGGACAGGCCCCTGGAAACACCATATATTTT. Looking up the rest from reference TRBV7-6 and TRBJ1-3 gives the full variable domain: GAGVSQSPRYKVTKRGQDVALRCDPISGHVSLYWYRQALGQGPEFLTYFNYEAQQDKSGLPNDRFSAERPEGSISTLTIQRTEQRDSAMYRCASSSIGQAPGNTIYFGEGSWLTVV.

The chain is built from TRBV27 and TRBJ2-6; D gene uncertain. Trimming took off 1 base at V and 0 bases at J, with 13 bases between the two ends. Germline V gene lookup returns CDR1 MNHEY and CDR2 SMNVEV (reference sequence). This CDR3 has 18 amino acids. The CDR3: CASSLYPGASSGANVLTF. CDR3 nucleotide sequence: TGTGCCAGCAGTTTATACCCGGGTGCGAGCTCTGGGGCCAACGTCCTGACTTTC.

The chain couples TRBV28 to TRBJ2-7; 7 nucleotides align to TRBD1. The V and J ends lost 7 bases and 2 bases, in that order; junction bases with no gene match: 11. CDR1 is MDHEN, CDR2 SYDVKM, per germline. The CDR3 loop spans 15 amino acids. The CDR3 protein is CASKTQGRPPYEQYF. CDR3 nucleotide sequence: TGTGCCAGCAAGACACAGGGGCGACCCCCCTACGAGCAGTACTTC.

The rearrangement joins TRBV27 to TRBJ2-7; D could derive from TRBD1 or TRBD2 (6 bases each). There are 14 residues in the CDR3. V was shortened by 6 bases and J by 2 bases, with 14 bases between the two germline ends. CDR1 and CDR2 (germline): MNHEY, SMNVEV (reference sequence). The CDR3 is CASRWRDTAYEQYF. Written as DNA, the CDR3 is TGTGCCAGCAGGTGGCGGGACACCGCCTACGAGCAGTACTTC.